Detailed here is one T cell receptor (beta chain). This entry belongs to a study of blood T cell repertoires in COVID-19. Study-wide background: Spain, Italy and the United States supplied samples that represented acute and convalescent COVID-19. Sample material is recorded as cDNA or gDNA derived from T cells, B-cell-depleted T cells, or PBMCs.

Authors' analysis steps: Amplified reference gene primers provided the basis for estimating nucleated cell counts. The protocol was immunoSEQ multiplex PCR, while the TCRdb copy is restricted to in-frame clones and leaves out a portion. Clone size and the V and J calls come from that table; the DNA yielded D and trimming. The sample has some 110,000 clones; roughly 79% are singletons. This CDR3 is built from 19 residues. After removal of 1 base from V and 0 bases from J, the junction contained 13 bases not matched to a gene. Per the germline V gene, CDR1 is SEHNR and CDR2 is FQNEAQ (reference sequence).

The sequence derives from a woman between 65 and 79 years old with acute or convalescent COVID-19. This chain joins TRBV7-9 and TRBJ2-3; 7 nucleotides agree with TRBD2. The source material was peripheral blood. The CDR3 nucleotides are TGTGCCAGCAGCTTAGACAGGATCTCTAGAGCGGGAAGCACAGATACGCAGTATTTT. Residues: CASSLDRISRAGSTDTQYF. The full variable domain, completed using reference TRBV7-9 and TRBJ2-3, is DTGVSQNPRHKITKRGQNVTFRCDPISEHNRLYWYRQTLGQGPEFLTYFQNEAQLEKSRLLSDRFSAERPKGSFSTLEIQRTEQGDSAMYLCASSLDRISRAGSTDTQYFGPGTRLTVL.